This TCR beta chain came from a study of PD-L1 blockade in urothelial cancer. Across the whole study: Blood was subjected to analysis at 3 weeks (second dose) and 6 weeks following treatment start.

Profiled with immunoSEQ multiplex PCR; TCRdb holds only in-frame clones, not every one. The data contain about 14,000 clones, more than 75% of them singletons. This CDR3 is 15 amino acids long. V shed 5 bases, J shed 8 bases, and the junction held 6 bases outside the gene matches. Per germline, CDR1 SGHVS and CDR2 FQNEAQ. This clone was seen only once. The clonotype comes from a man between 65 and 85 years old with urothelial cancer. This rearrangement joins TRBV7-8 to TRBJ1-6, with TRBD1 identical over 10 bases. Sequencing was performed on PBMCs, taken around atezolizumab (anti-PD-L1) treatment. The CDR3 loop is CASSLRDRGDSPLHF. As DNA, the CDR3 is TGTGCCAGCAGCCTCCGGGACAGGGGAGATTCACCCCTCCACTTT.